The clone carrying this TCR beta chain was counted a single time. Its antigen is undetermined. The record originates from a study of high-grade serous ovarian cancer treatment subgroups. Study information: Each sample yielded on average 7,494 unique TCR beta rearrangements from approximately 15,000 reads.

The study's findings and limits: Different patients shared almost no repertoire; same-patient tumors shared about 0.11 to 0.79. CDR1 and CDR2 were left unanalyzed; analyses focused on CDR3. Higher neoantigen levels went with greater TCR clonal relatedness.

Tumor samples were obtained before definitive surgery or chemotherapy. Sequenced by immunoSEQ multiplex PCR; TCRdb stores in-frame clones only, minus some. The sample lists about 39,000 clones, approximately 80% occurring once. The CDR3 is 15 residues long. Germline CDR1 is MGHDK and CDR2 is SYGVNS. V shed 3 bases and J shed 4 bases, with 15 bases lying between them. The chain carries TRBV25-1 and TRBJ1-2; D perhaps matches TRBD1 (5 bases). The sequence was collected from a human donor with high-grade serous ovarian cancer. Sequencing used tumor tissue. CDR3 DNA: TGTGCCAGCAGTGACCTGGGGGATACCTCCTATGGCTACACCTTC. Translation gives CASSDLGDTSYGYTF.